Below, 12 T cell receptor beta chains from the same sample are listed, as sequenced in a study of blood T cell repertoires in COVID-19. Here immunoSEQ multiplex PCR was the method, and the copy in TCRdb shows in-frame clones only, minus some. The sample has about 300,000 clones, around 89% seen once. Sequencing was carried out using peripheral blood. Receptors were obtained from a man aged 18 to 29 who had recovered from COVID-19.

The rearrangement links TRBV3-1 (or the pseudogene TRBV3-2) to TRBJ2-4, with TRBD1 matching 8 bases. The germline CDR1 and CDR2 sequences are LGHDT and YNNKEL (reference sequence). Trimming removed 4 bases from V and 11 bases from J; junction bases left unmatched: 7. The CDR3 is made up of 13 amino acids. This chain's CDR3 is CASSLSGQVVQYF. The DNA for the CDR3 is TGTGCCAGCAGCCTATCGGGACAGGTGGTTCAGTACTTC.

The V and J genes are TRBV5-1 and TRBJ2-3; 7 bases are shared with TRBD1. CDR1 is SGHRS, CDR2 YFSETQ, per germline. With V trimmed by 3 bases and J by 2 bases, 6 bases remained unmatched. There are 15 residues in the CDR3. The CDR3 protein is CASSSTGTNTDTQYF. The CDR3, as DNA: TGCGCCAGCAGCTCGACAGGGACAAACACAGATACGCAGTATTTT.

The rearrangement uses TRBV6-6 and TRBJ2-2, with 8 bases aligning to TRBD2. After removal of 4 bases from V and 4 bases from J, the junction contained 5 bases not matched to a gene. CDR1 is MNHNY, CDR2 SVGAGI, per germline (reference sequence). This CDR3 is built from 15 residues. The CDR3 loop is CASSSGRAATGELFF. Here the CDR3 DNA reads TGTGCCAGCAGTTCCGGGAGGGCCGCCACCGGGGAGCTGTTTTTT.

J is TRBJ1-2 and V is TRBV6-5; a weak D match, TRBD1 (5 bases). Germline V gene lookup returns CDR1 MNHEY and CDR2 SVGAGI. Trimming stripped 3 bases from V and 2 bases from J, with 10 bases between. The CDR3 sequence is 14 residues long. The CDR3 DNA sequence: TGTGCCAGCAGTTATAGACAGAAGAACTATGGCTACACCTTC. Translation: CASSYRQKNYGYTF.

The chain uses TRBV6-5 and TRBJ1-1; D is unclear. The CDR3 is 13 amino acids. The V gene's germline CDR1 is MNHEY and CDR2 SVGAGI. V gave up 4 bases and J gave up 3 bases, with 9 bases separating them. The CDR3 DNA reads TGTGCCAGCAGTTTCCCCGGGGACACTGAAGCTTTCTTT. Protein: CASSFPGDTEAFF.

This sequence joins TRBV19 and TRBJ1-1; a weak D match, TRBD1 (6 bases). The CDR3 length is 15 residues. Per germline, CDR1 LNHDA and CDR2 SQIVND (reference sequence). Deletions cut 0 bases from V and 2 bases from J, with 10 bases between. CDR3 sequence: CASSIEAGTNTEAFF. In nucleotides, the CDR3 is TGTGCCAGTAGTATAGAGGCAGGGACAAACACTGAAGCTTTCTTT. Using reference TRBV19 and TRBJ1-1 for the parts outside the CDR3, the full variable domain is DGGITQSPKYLFRKEGQNVTLSCEQNLNHDAMYWYRQDPGQGLRLIYYSQIVNDFQKGDIAEGYSVSREKKESFPLTVTSAQKNPTAFYLCASSIEAGTNTEAFFGQGTRLTVV.

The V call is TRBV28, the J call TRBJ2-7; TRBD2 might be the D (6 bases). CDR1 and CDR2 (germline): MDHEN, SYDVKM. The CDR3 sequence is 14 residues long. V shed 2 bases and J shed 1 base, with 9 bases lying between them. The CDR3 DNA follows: TGTGCCAGCAGTTTAACCGGGGGTTCCTACGAGCAGTACTTC. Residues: CASSLTGGSYEQYF.

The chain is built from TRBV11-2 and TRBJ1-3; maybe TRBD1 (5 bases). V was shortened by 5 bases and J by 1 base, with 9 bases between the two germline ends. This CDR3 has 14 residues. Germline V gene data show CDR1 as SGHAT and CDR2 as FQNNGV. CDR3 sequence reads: CASSLTVSGNTIYF. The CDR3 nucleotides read TGTGCCAGCAGCCTGACAGTGTCTGGAAACACCATATATTTT.

Written as DNA, the CDR3 is TGTGCCAGCAGCTTCTTGAACACTGAAGCTTTCTTT. It codes for CASSFLNTEAFF. V and J are TRBV5-6 and TRBJ1-1; D is ambiguous. V lost 2 bases and J 0 bases, leaving 2 bases between the germline ends. The CDR3 extends over 12 amino acids. Looked up from germline, CDR1 is SGHDT and CDR2 is YYEEEE.

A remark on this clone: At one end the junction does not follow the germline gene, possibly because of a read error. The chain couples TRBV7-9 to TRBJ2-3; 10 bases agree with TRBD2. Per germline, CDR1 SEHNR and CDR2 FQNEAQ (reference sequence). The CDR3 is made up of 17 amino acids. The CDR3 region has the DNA TGTGCGAGCAACCCTAGCGGGAGCAACCGGGTCCCAGATACGCAGTATTTT. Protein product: CASNPSGSNRVPDTQYF.

CDR3 sequence reads: CASSIVGTGHHNEQFF. The CDR3 DNA reads TGTGCCAGTAGTATAGTAGGGACAGGGCATCACAATGAGCAGTTCTTC. The J gene is TRBJ2-1, the V gene TRBV19; 9 positions match TRBD1. V shed 1 base and J 5 bases; nucleotides not matched to a gene: 6. The germline V gene encodes CDR1 LNHDA and CDR2 SQIVND (reference sequence). This CDR3 region has 16 residues.

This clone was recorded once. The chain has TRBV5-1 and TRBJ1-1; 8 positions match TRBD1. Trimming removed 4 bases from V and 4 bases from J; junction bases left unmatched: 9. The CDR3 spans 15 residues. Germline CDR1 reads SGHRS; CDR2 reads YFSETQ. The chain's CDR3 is CASSLRQGRGTEAFF. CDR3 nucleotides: TGCGCCAGCAGCCTACGACAGGGGCGAGGCACTGAAGCTTTCTTT. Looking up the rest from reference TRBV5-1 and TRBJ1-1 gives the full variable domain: KAGVTQTPRYLIKTRGQQVTLSCSPISGHRSVSWYQQTPGQGLQFLFEYFSETQRNKGNFPGRFSGRQFSNSRSEMNVSTLELGDSALYLCASSLRQGRGTEAFFGQGTRLTVV.